This note documents a single T cell receptor (beta chain) sequence. This clonotype has just a few counts. Its antigen specificity is not known. One base away there is no much larger clone; base qualities are not given. The data derive from a study of T-cell reconstitution after alpha-beta-depleted transplantation in children (dated by TCRdb to between 2015 and 2016). Regarding the complete study: The study quantitatively tracked T-cell immune reconstitution after TCRalphabeta/CD19-depleted allogeneic hematopoietic cell transplantation in children using TCR repertoire profiling.

Receptors were amplified or captured by PCR. Sequencing instrument: Illumina HiSeq 2500. To normalize quantification of the TCRbeta repertoire, the TCR libraries were built with molecular barcoding that relied on unique molecular identifiers. TCRdb handled the public reads itself, with Q25 trimming in fastp and clone calling in MiXCR, and kept productive beta chains. Rows merge per CDR3 protein into single entries with the most common DNA and genes. Counted in this sample were around 200,000 distinct CDR3 sequences; about 6.4% of them appeared once. The ten largest clonotypes hold around 3% of the sample. For this chain, trimming is 6 bases at the V end and 4 bases at the J end, and the number of junction bases without a gene match is 9. The germline V gene encodes CDR1 GTSNPN and CDR2 SVGIG (reference sequence). The cysteine opens and the phenylalanine closes a CDR3 of 15 amino acids. Of the read, only the CDR3 DNA is kept; its 45 bases are in frame from base 1.

The rearranged segments are TRBV30 and TRBJ2-7; TRBD2 matches 13 bases in the middle. The origin of this receptor is a human donor who donated a stem cell graft to a child with Wiskott-Aldrich syndrome. Sequenced here: PBMCs from the stem cell graft donor, sampled from the stem cell graft. The sequence in DNA is TGTGCCTGTACGGGACTAGCGGGAACTCAGTACGAGCAGTACTTC. Its protein reads: CACTGLAGTQYEQYF.